These 27 T cell receptor beta chains were all obtained from the same sample, sequenced in a study of cytomegalovirus exposure and HLA in healthy donors (dated by TCRdb to between 2016 and 2019). Libraries were constructed by the immunoSEQ multiplex PCR assay. For the multiplex PCR, a mixture combining 60 forward primers for TCR Vbeta segments and 13 reverse primers for TCR Jbeta segments was used. TCRdb obtained this table from immuneACCESS and retained in-frame rearrangements with V and J assigned. These tables miss some clones; where compared with another copy, unresolved V genes account for less than half of the shortfall, and the remainder is unexplained. For this sample there are 150,000 to 180,000 clones; over 75% appear just once. The ten largest clones add up to 4.5% to 7% of the sample. Source material: PBMCs. The receptor source for this set is a woman aged 40 to 50 in good health and CMV-seropositive.

The chain has TRBV6-5 and TRBJ2-3; D remains ambiguous. The V gene's germline CDR1 is MNHEY and CDR2 SVGAGI. Deletions cut 7 bases from V and 4 bases from J, with 18 bases between. CDR3 length: 15 residues. CDR3 in amino acids: CASTELSGVADTQYF. CDR3 DNA sequence: TGTGCCAGCACCGAGTTATCGGGTGTTGCAGATACGCAGTATTTT.

The rearrangement uses TRBV19 and TRBJ2-7; 10 nucleotides line up with TRBD2. Germline assignment: CDR1 LNHDA and CDR2 SQIVND (reference sequence). The CDR3 is 14 amino acids. V gave up 5 bases and J gave up 7 bases; unmatched junction bases: 8. The CDR3 coding sequence is TGTGCCAGTAGTTCGGGACTAGCGCCTACGGAGCAGTACTTC. Amino acids: CASSSGLAPTEQYF.

CDR3 sequence reads: CASSPLGLATNTGELFF. CDR3 in DNA: TGTGCCAGCAGCCCACTTGGACTAGCGACGAACACCGGGGAGCTGTTTTTT. This sequence joins TRBV7-8 and TRBJ2-2, with TRBD2 matching over 9 bases. Germline CDR1 is SGHVS and CDR2 is FQNEAQ. V lost 5 bases, J lost 0 bases, and 7 bases stayed unmatched. The CDR3 is made up of 17 amino acids.

The gene calls are TRBV11-3 and TRBJ2-5; no clear D gene. Deletions cut 1 base from V and 7 bases from J, with 16 bases between. Germline CDR1 reads SGHNT; CDR2 reads YENEEA. This CDR3 comprises 15 residues. CDR3 sequence: CASSLGVGGHRTQYF. The CDR3 DNA reads TGTGCCAGCAGCTTAGGGGTAGGCGGTCATCGGACCCAGTACTTC.

J is TRBJ2-1 and V is TRBV11-3; a possible D gene is TRBD1 (6 bases). Trimming took 1 base from V and 4 from J, leaving 11 bases between them. The CDR3 runs to 15 residues. Germline V gives CDR1 SGHNT, CDR2 YENEEA. Here the CDR3 DNA reads TGTGCCAGCAGCTTAGTCAGGGGACGGTACAATGAGCAGTTCTTC. This gives the protein CASSLVRGRYNEQFF.

This clone was recorded a few times. This sequence joins TRBV6-5 and TRBJ2-6; D ambiguous. Trimming removed 3 bases at V and 0 bases at J, with 3 bases between. The CDR3 has 14 residues. CDR1 and CDR2 (germline): MNHEY, SVGAGI. The CDR3 DNA reads TGTGCCAGCAGTTATCTCTCTGGGGCCAACGTCCTGACTTTC. It encodes CASSYLSGANVLTF.

The chain uses TRBV6-5 and TRBJ2-1; 8 bases align to TRBD2. The CDR3 runs to 14 residues. Germline assignment: CDR1 MNHEY and CDR2 SVGAGI. Trimming took 4 bases from V and 6 from J; bases not matched to a gene: 5. CDR3: CASSFGREANEQFF. CDR3 nucleotides: TGTGCCAGCAGTTTCGGGCGGGAGGCCAATGAGCAGTTCTTC.

This clone appeared a few times. This chain links TRBV19 with TRBJ2-3; D gene ambiguous. The V and J ends lost 3 bases and 6 bases respectively, with 7 bases between them. Germline CDR1 reads LNHDA; CDR2 reads SQIVND (reference sequence). CDR3 length: 12 residues. The CDR3 nucleotides read TGTGCCAGTAGTATTAATCAGGATACGCAGTATTTT. Residues: CASSINQDTQYF. The full variable domain, with the rest looked up from reference TRBV19 and TRBJ2-3, is DGGITQSPKYLFRKEGQNVTLSCEQNLNHDAMYWYRQDPGQGLRLIYYSQIVNDFQKGDIAEGYSVSREKKESFPLTVTSAQKNPTAFYLCASSINQDTQYFGPGTRLTVL.

The genes are TRBV7-3 and TRBJ2-3; 8 positions agree with TRBD2. CDR1 SGHTA and CDR2 FQGTGA come from the germline V gene. The V gene end was trimmed by 4 bases and the J gene end by 6 bases; junction bases not matched to a gene: 12. CDR3 length equals 16 residues. The CDR3 nucleotides are TGTGCCAGCAGCTCCCTGGTGCGGGAGGCCCTGGATACGCAGTATTTT. Encoded protein: CASSSLVREALDTQYF.

The rearrangement uses TRBV5-1 and TRBJ2-7, with D tentatively TRBD2 (6 bases). Germline CDR1 reads SGHRS; CDR2 reads YFSETQ. V was shortened by 7 bases and J by 6 bases, with 29 bases between the two germline ends. The CDR3 is made up of 17 amino acids. CDR3 protein: CASGLLPSDSPYSEQYF. The CDR3 DNA follows: TGCGCCAGCGGCCTGTTGCCTAGCGACTCCCCGTACTCCGAGCAGTACTTC.

The chain joins TRBV6-1 to TRBJ2-7, with 10 positions matching TRBD2. J gave up 2 bases and V 4 bases, and 8 bases lay outside the gene matches. This CDR3 contains 16 residues. CDR1 and CDR2 (germline): MNHNS, SASEGT. CDR3 nucleotide sequence: TGTGCCAGCAGTGGGGGGGGCAGCGGGAGGGCCTACGAGCAGTACTTC. Translated: CASSGGGSGRAYEQYF.

The V and J genes are TRBV9 and TRBJ2-1, with TRBD2 matching 11 bases. Germline V gene sequence: CDR1 SGDLS, CDR2 YYNGEE. The CDR3 contains 15 residues. After removal of 4 bases from V and 4 bases from J, the junction contained 4 bases not matched to a gene. CDR3 amino acids: CASSSTSGSYNEQFF. DNA for the CDR3: TGTGCCAGCAGCTCCACTAGCGGGAGTTACAATGAGCAGTTCTTC.

The chain employs TRBV7-9 and TRBJ2-3, with a weak D call TRBD2 (6 bases). This CDR3 is built from 15 residues. The germline V gene encodes CDR1 SEHNR and CDR2 FQNEAQ (reference sequence). Trimming removed 4 bases from V and 5 bases from J, with 16 bases in between. CDR3 region: CASSSPIGTLDTQYF. CDR3 DNA sequence: TGTGCCAGCAGCTCGCCAATAGGGACTCTAGATACGCAGTATTTT.

This clone has a handful of counts. The chain links TRBV9 to TRBJ1-1, with TRBD1 as a possible D gene (5 bases). This CDR3 is 14 amino acids long. The V end lost 0 bases, the J end lost 6 bases, and 12 bases lay between the germline ends. Germline V lookup: CDR1 SGDLS, CDR2 YYNGEE. In DNA, the CDR3 is TGTGCCAGCAGCGTAGGCGGGGGAGAGGCTGAAGCTTTCTTT. This translates into CASSVGGGEAEAFF.

This clone was recorded once. The rearrangement joins TRBV28 to TRBJ1-5, with 7 bases aligning to TRBD1. V lost 7 bases, J lost 6 bases, and 15 bases stayed unmatched. This CDR3 region has 16 residues. The germline gives CDR1 MDHEN, CDR2 SYDVKM. CDR3 protein: CASTSFGAGGIQPQHF. For the CDR3, the DNA is TGTGCCAGCACCTCCTTTGGAGCAGGGGGTATTCAGCCCCAGCATTTT.

The rearrangement joins TRBV7-8 to TRBJ2-7; D not certain. V was shortened by 5 bases and J by 2 bases, with 13 bases between the two germline ends. The CDR3 runs to 14 residues. CDR1 is SGHVS and CDR2 is FQNEAQ in the germline V gene. The CDR3 DNA sequence: TGTGCCAGCAGCCTCGGCAGGCGAACCTACGAGCAGTACTTC. Its translation: CASSLGRRTYEQYF.

V usage is TRBV30 and J usage is TRBJ2-5, with 8 bases matching TRBD2. J was trimmed by 5 bases and V by 5 bases; bases with no gene match: 10. The length of the CDR3 is 14 residues. The germline V gene encodes CDR1 GTSNPN and CDR2 SVGIG (reference sequence). The CDR3 here is CAWGTSGLGETQYF. The CDR3 bases are TGTGCCTGGGGTACTAGCGGCTTGGGGGAGACCCAGTACTTC.

This chain uses TRBV5-4 with TRBJ2-1; TRBD2 agrees at 7 bases. Germline values: CDR1 SGHNT, CDR2 YYREEE (reference sequence). Trimming cost V 4 bases and J 1 base; bases outside gene matches: 2. The CDR3 has 14 residues. CDR3 in amino acids: CASSPRGSYNEQFF. The DNA of the CDR3 is TGTGCCAGCAGCCCGCGGGGGTCCTACAATGAGCAGTTCTTC.

The rearrangement uses TRBV27 and TRBJ2-7; TRBD1 matches at 11 bases. The CDR3 totals 15 residues. The ends lost 4 bases at V and 6 bases at J; junction bases unmatched: 8. CDR1 MNHEY and CDR2 SMNVEV come from the germline V gene (reference sequence). The CDR3 DNA reads as TGTGCCAGCAGTTCCCGAGGGACAGGGGGGAGCGAGCAGTACTTC. Its translation is CASSSRGTGGSEQYF.

The rearrangement links TRBV11-2 to TRBJ2-2; tentative D call: TRBD1 (5 bases). CDR1 and CDR2 (germline): SGHAT, FQNNGV. The CDR3 is 15 amino acids. V gave up 3 bases and J gave up 7 bases, with 15 bases separating them. The CDR3 nucleotides read TGTGCCAGCAGCTTCCCCCCAGGGTACGGCGGGGAGCTGTTTTTT. It specifies CASSFPPGYGGELFF.

This chain connects TRBV6-6 to TRBJ2-3; D remains ambiguous. Germline CDR1 reads MNHNY; CDR2 reads SVGAGI (reference sequence). The ends were cut back, 7 bases at V and 6 bases at J, with 5 bases in the middle. This CDR3 contains 10 residues. The CDR3 is CASTGDTQYF. The DNA for the CDR3 is TGTGCCAGCACCGGGGATACGCAGTATTTT.

J is TRBJ2-2 and V is TRBV7-9, with 7 bases fitting TRBD1. V lost 5 bases to trimming and J lost 8 bases; unmatched junction nucleotides: 11. The CDR3 runs 15 residues. In germline, CDR1 is SEHNR, CDR2 FQNEAQ (reference sequence). Written as DNA, the CDR3 is TGTGCCAGCAGCCTCACTACAGGGGCGAGGGGGGAGCTGTTTTTT. Translating it yields CASSLTTGARGELFF.

This clone occurred a few times. J is TRBJ2-3 and V is TRBV2, with TRBD2 matching 9 bases. With 3 bases clipped from V and 2 bases from J, the junction kept 6 bases outside the gene matches. Per germline, CDR1 SNHLY and CDR2 FYNNEI. The CDR3 is made up of 16 amino acids. In DNA form, the CDR3 reads TGTGCCAGCAGTGATCGGGCTAGCGGGATCACAGATACGCAGTATTTT. It specifies CASSDRASGITDTQYF. Supplemented by reference TRBV2 and TRBJ2-3, the full variable domain reads EPEVTQTPSHQVTQMGQEVILRCVPISNHLYFYWYRQILGQKVEFLVSFYNNEISEKSEIFDDQFSVERPDGSNFTLKIRSTKLEDSAMYFCASSDRASGITDTQYFGPGTRLTVL.

J is TRBJ2-7 and V is TRBV9; the match to TRBD2 covers 7 bases. CDR1 and CDR2 from the germline V gene are SGDLS and YYNGEE. The CDR3 has 14 amino acids. Unmatched junction bases numbered 5, after V lost 4 bases and J lost 1 base. The DNA for the CDR3 is TGTGCCAGCAGCAACCAAGCGGGGTCCTACGAGCAGTACTTC. Amino acid sequence: CASSNQAGSYEQYF.

V is TRBV6-5 and J is TRBJ1-1; D is ambiguous. Germline V gene sequence: CDR1 MNHEY, CDR2 SVGAGI. The CDR3 has 15 residues. V dropped 5 bases and J dropped 6 bases, with 19 bases sitting between them. CDR3 protein: CASSTVREVSPEAFF. CDR3 in DNA: TGTGCCAGCAGTACCGTGAGGGAGGTTTCCCCTGAAGCTTTCTTT.

CDR3: CASSFNQLAGVLYNEQFF. CDR3 DNA: TGCGCCAGCAGCTTTAATCAGCTAGCGGGAGTACTTTACAATGAGCAGTTCTTC. The V gene is TRBV5-1, the J gene TRBJ2-1, with 10 bases lining up with TRBD2. CDR1 and CDR2 from the germline V gene are SGHRS and YFSETQ. V lost 2 bases, J lost 4 bases, and 12 bases stayed unmatched. The CDR3 runs 18 residues.

The rearrangement joins TRBV19 to TRBJ1-5; 9 nucleotides align to TRBD1. Germline lookup yields CDR1 LNHDA and CDR2 SQIVND (reference sequence). J gave up 7 bases and V 5 bases, and 15 bases lay outside the gene matches. The CDR3 extends over 17 amino acids. CDR3 sequence: CASSLTGGAGFTQPQHF. The CDR3 coding sequence is TGTGCCAGTAGTCTAACAGGGGGCGCGGGTTTCACGCAGCCCCAGCATTTT.